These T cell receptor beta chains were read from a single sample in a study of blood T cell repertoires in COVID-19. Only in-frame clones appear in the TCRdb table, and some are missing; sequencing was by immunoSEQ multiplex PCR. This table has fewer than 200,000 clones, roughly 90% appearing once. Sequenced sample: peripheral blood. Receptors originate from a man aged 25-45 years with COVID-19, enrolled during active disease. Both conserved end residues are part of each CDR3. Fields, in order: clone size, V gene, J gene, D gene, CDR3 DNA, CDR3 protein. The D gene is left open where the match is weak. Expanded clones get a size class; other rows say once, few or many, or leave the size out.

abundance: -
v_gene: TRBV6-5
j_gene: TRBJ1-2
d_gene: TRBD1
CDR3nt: TGTGCCGGGAGGACAGGGGATGGCTACACCTTC
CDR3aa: CAGRTGDGYTF

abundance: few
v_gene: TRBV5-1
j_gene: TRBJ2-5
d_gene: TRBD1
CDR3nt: TGCGCCAGCAGCACCTGGACAGGGGTAGGAGAGACCCAGTACTTC
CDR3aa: CASSTWTGVGETQYF

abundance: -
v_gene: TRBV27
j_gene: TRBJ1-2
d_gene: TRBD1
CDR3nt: TGTGCCAGCAGTTCCCCACGCGGAGGGGACAGGCAAAGCGACTACACCTTC
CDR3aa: CASSSPRGGDRQSDYTF

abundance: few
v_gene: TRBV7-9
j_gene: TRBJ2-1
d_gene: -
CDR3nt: TGTGCCAGCAGCTTTTGGTATCCGGGGGGCCACTACAATGAGCAGTTCTTC
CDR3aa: CASSFWYPGGHYNEQFF

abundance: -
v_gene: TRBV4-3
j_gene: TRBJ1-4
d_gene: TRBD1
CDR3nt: TGCGCCAGCAGCCAAGACGGGACAGGGGGCAATGAAAAACTGTTTTTT
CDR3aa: CASSQDGTGGNEKLFF

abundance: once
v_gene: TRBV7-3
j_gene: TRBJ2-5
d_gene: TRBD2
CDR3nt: TGTGCCAGCACCATCCCGGGGAGCGGGGGGACCAGACAAGAGACCCAGTACTTC
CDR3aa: CASTIPGSGGTRQETQYF

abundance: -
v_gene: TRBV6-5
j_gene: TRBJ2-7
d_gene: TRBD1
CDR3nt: TGTGCCAGCAGTTACTCAGCCCAGGGGGCCTACGAGCAGTACTTC
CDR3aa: CASSYSAQGAYEQYF

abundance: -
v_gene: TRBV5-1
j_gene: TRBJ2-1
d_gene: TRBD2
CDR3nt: TGCGCCAGCAGCGGAATAGCGGGGGCATACAATGAGCAGTTCTTC
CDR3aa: CASSGIAGAYNEQFF

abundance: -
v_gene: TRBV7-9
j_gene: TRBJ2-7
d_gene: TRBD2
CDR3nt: TGTGCCAGCAGCCCCCTAGCGGGGGGAGAGCACGAGCAGTACTTC
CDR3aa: CASSPLAGGEHEQYF

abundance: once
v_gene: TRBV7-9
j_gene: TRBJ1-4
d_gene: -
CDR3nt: TGTGCCAGCAGCTTTTCCGCCCAACAGGGACACGAAAAACTGTTTTTT
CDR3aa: CASSFSAQQGHEKLFF

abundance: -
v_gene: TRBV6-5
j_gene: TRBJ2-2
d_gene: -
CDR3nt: TGTGCCAGCAGTCACTACAGGGTCAGAGACACCGGGGAGCTGTTTTTT
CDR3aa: CASSHYRVRDTGELFF

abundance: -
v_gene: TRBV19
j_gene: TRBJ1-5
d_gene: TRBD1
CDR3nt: TGTGCCAGTAGTACAAAACAGGGGGCTTTTCAGCCCCAGCATTTT
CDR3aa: CASSTKQGAFQPQHF

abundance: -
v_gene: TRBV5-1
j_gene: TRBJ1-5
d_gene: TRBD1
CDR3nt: TGCGCCAGCAGCCCGGACAGGGGCAATCAGCCCCAGCATTTT
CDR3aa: CASSPDRGNQPQHF

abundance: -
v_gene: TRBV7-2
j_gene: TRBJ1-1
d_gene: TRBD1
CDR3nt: TGTGCCAGCAGCACGGGCAGGGGGGTGCTGAACACTGAAGCTTTCTTT
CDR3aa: CASSTGRGVLNTEAFF

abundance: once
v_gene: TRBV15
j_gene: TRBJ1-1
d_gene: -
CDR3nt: TGTGCCACCCGTCTCGGCCTTGGACGGGGGAACACTGAAGCTTTCTTT
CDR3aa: CATRLGLGRGNTEAFF

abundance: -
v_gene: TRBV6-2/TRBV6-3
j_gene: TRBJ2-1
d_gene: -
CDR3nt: TGTGCCAGCAGTTTCCGGGGGACCCACAATGAGCAGTTCTTC
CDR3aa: CASSFRGTHNEQFF

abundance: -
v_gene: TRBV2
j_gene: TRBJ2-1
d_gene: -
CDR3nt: TGTGCCAGCAGTGAAACGCTAGCGAGGTACAATGAGCAGTTCTTC
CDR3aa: CASSETLARYNEQFF

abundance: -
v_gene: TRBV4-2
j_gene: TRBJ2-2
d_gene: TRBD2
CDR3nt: TGTGCCAGCAGCCACAACCCGGGACTAGCGGCGAACACCGGGGAGCTGTTTTTT
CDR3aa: CASSHNPGLAANTGELFF

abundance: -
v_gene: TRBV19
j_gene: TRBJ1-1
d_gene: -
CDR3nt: TGTGCCAGTAGTCGCACGACAACGAACACTGAAGCTTTCTTT
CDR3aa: CASSRTTTNTEAFF

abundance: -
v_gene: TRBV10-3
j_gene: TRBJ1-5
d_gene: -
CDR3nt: TGTGCCATCAGTGAGTCGGGGGCAGGGGAGTTCAATCAGCCCCAGCATTTT
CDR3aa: CAISESGAGEFNQPQHF

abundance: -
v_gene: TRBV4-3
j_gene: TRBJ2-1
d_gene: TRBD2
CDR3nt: TGCGCCAGCAGCCAAGATCCGAGACTAGCGGCCGAGCAGTTCTTC
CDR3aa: CASSQDPRLAAEQFF

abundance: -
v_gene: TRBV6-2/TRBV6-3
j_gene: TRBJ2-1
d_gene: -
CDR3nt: TGTGCCAGCAGCTTCTACACCCAGCGGGTGGACTCCTACAATGAGCAGTTCTTC
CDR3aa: CASSFYTQRVDSYNEQFF

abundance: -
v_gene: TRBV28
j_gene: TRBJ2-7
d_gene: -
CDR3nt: TGTGCCAGCAATGGGGGGGCGTTATACGAGCAGTACTTC
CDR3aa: CASNGGALYEQYF

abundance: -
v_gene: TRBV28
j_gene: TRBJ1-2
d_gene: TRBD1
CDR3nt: TGTGCCAGCAGCTTAACGGGACAGCCCTATGGCTACACCTTC
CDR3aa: CASSLTGQPYGYTF

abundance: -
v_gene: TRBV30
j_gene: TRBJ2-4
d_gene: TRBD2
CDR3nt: TGTGCCTGGGGCGTAGCGGGAGGGAACATTCAGTACTTC
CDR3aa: CAWGVAGGNIQYF

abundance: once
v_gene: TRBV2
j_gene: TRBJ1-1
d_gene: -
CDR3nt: TGTGCCAGCAGTGAAAACAGGAAAGCTTTCTTT
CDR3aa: CASSENRKAFF

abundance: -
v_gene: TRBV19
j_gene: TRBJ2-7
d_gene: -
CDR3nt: TGTGCCAGTAGGATCCGACAGGAAACTTCCTACGAGCAGTACTTC
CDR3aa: CASRIRQETSYEQYF

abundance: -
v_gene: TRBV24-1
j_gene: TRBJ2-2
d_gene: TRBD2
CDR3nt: TGTGCCACCAGTCGTACTAGCGGGAGTACAAGGCCCGGGGAGCTGTTTTTT
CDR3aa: CATSRTSGSTRPGELFF

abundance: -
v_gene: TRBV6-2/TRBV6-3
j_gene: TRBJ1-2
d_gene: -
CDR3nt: TGTGCCAGCAGTTCCGGGGATGGCTACACCTTC
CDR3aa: CASSSGDGYTF

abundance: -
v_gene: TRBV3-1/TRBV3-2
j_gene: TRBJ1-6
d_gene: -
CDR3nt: TGTGCCAGCAGCCAATCATTCAGATCACCCCTCCACTTT
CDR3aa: CASSQSFRSPLHF

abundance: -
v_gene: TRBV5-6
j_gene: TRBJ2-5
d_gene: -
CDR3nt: TGTGCCAGCAGCCCTAGGGGCCTAGCGCCCCGGGAGACCCAGTACTTC
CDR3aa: CASSPRGLAPRETQYF

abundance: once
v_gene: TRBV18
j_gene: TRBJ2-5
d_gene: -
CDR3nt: TGTGCCAGCTCACCACAGAAGGGGGAGACCCAGTACTTC
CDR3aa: CASSPQKGETQYF

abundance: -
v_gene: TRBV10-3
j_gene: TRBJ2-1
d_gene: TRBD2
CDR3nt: TGTGCCATCGCGGGGGTCTACAATGAGCAGTTCTTC
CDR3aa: CAIAGVYNEQFF

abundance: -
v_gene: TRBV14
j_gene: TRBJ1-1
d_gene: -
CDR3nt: TGTGCCAGCAGCCAAGAGACTATTGAAGCTTTCTTT
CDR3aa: CASSQETIEAFF

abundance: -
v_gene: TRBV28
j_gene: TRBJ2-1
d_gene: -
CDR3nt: TGTGCCAGCAGTTTTTTAGTCCGACAATACAATGAGCAGTTCTTC
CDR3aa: CASSFLVRQYNEQFF

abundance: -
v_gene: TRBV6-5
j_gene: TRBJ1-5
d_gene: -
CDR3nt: TGTGCCAGCAGTTTCTGGAGAACTAATCAGCCCCAGCATTTT
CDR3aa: CASSFWRTNQPQHF

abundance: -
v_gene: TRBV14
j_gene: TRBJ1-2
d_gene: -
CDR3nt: TGTGCCAGCAGCCAAGTGAGACAGGACTTGTGGGGCTACACCTTC
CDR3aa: CASSQVRQDLWGYTF

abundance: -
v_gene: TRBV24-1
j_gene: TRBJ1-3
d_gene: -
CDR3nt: TGTGCCACCAGTGAACGCACTACCGGGACAGGAAACACCATATATTTT
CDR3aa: CATSERTTGTGNTIYF

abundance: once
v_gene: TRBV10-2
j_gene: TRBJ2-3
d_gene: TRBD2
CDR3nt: TGCGCCAGCAGTGAACGGAATGGCGGGAGACGGCATACGCAGTATTTT
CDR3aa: CASSERNGGRRHTQYF

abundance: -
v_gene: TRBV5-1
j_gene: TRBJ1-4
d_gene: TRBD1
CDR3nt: TGCGCCAGCAGCTTGGGGGCAGGGGGGAATGAAAAACTGTTTTTT
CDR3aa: CASSLGAGGNEKLFF

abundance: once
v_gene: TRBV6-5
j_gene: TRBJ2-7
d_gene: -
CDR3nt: TGTGCCAGCAGCCCATTTTCCGGGACAATCTACGAGCAGTACTTC
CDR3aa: CASSPFSGTIYEQYF

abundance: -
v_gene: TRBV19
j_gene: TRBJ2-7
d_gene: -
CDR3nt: TGTGCCAGTAGTATAACAGGGCGGACCTACGAGCAGTACTTC
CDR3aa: CASSITGRTYEQYF

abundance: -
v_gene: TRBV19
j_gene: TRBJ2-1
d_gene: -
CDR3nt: TGTGCCAGTAGTATGGGAACCAATACTAGGAACTGGTATCTCTCCTACAATGAGCAGTTCTTC
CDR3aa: CASSMGTNTRNWYLSYNEQFF

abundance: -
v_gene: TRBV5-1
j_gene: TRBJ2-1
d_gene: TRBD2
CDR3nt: TGCGCCAGCAGCCGGGAGGGCGGCGGGAGGGTACTAAACAATGAGCAGTTCTTC
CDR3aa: CASSREGGGRVLNNEQFF

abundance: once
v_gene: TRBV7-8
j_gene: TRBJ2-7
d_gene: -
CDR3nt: TGTGCCAGCGGCCCACTAGAATCCTACGAGCAGTACTTC
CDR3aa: CASGPLESYEQYF

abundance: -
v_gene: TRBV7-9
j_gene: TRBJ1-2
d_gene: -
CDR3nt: TGTGCCAGCAGCTTGGGGGCGGAGGCTAACTATGGCTACACCTTC
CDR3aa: CASSLGAEANYGYTF

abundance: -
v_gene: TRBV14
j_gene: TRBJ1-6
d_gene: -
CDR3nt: TGTGCCAGCAGCCAAGATCCGGTCTCAGGGTATTCACCCCTCCACTTT
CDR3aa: CASSQDPVSGYSPLHF

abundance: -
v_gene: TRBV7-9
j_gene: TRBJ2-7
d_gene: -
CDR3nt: TGTGCCAGCAGCAGGACTAACGAAAACGAGCAGTACTTC
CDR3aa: CASSRTNENEQYF